What follows describes a single T cell receptor beta chain. Its antigen remains unknown. The sample comes from a study of cytomegalovirus exposure and HLA in healthy donors. Study-wide context: Among the 300 to 500 donors who were genotyped, 81% fell in the genetic ancestry cluster that is associated with self-reported Caucasian donors. Whole-study findings and limits: Prior analysis indicated that the majority of TCR beta V segments exhibited productivity approximately 90% or approximately 30% of the time. Sequencing depth roughly uniform across donors was assumed in presence/absence analyses.

These donors, healthy bone marrow donors, were studied. A multiplex PCR was run with 60 Vbeta primers and 13 Jbeta primers. Sequenced by immunoSEQ multiplex PCR; TCRdb stores in-frame clones only, minus some. The table records some 66,000 clones, approximately 71% of them present only once. The sample taken for sequencing was PBMCs. The TCR originated in a man in his 60s in good health and CMV-seropositive.

The CDR3 is CSVEERRGGAWGDTQYF. For the CDR3, the DNA is TGCAGCGTTGAAGAAAGGCGGGGGGGAGCCTGGGGGGATACGCAGTATTTT. The chain couples TRBV29-1 to TRBJ2-3; 9 nucleotides line up with TRBD2. V gave up 0 bases and J gave up 6 bases; unmatched junction bases: 13. Germline V gene lookup returns CDR1 SQVTM and CDR2 ANQGSEA. The CDR3 is 17 amino acids.